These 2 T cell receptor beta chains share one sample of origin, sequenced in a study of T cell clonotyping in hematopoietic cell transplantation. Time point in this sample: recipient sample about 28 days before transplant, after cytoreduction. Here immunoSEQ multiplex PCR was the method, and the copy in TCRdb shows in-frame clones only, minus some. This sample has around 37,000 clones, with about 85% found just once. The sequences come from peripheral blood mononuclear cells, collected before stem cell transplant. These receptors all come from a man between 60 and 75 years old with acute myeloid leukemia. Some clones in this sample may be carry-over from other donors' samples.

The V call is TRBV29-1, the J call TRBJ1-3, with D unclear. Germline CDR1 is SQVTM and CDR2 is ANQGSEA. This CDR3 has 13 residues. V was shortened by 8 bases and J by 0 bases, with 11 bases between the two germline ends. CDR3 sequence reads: CSTMGDSGNTIYF. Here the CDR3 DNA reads TGCAGCACCATGGGTGACTCTGGAAACACCATATATTTT.

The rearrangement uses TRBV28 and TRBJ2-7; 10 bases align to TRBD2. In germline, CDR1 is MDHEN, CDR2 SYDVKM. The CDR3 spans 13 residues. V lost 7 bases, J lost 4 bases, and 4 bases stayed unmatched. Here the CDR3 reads CASTLAGEYEQYF. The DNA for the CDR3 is TGTGCCAGCACTCTAGCGGGGGAGTACGAGCAGTACTTC.